The present TCR beta chain was sequenced within a study of human T cells and chemical hapten exposure. Time point defined: patch test 2, 6 weeks after DPC sensitization. Described treatment: therapeutic diphenylcyclopropenone sensitization with weekly scalp DPC. Each CDR3 protein gets one entry after TCRdb re-called the RACE reads with MiXCR. Among approximately 100,000 distinct CDR3 sequences, less than 10% were seen once, and the ten largest hold 3.1%. Per germline, CDR1 MNHEY and CDR2 SVGEGT. This CDR3 region has 16 residues. J was trimmed by 0 bases and V by 6 bases; bases with no gene match: 7. At least ten counts were recorded for this clonotype.

The source material was whole blood, sampled in connection with sensitization to the hapten diphenylcyclopropenone (DPC). This rearrangement joins TRBV6-2 or TRBV6-3 to TRBJ2-3, with TRBD2 matching over 9 bases. This sequence was found in a woman aged 40 to 50 with alopecia areata. Some clones in this sample may be carry-over from other donors' samples. The CDR3 coding sequence is TGTGCCAGCAGGCCCGGACTAGCGCCTAGCACAGATACGCAGTATTTT. Translated, it gives CASRPGLAPSTDTQYF.